This entry lists 15 T cell receptor beta chains sequenced from one sample in a study of PD-L1 blockade in urothelial cancer listed by TCRdb under 2017. What the time point label conveys for this sample: peripheral blood 6 weeks after treatment start. Preparation of the library involved the immunoSEQ multiplex PCR assay. The immuneACCESS repertoire file appears here via TCRdb, limited to in-frame rearrangements. These files lack a portion of the clones; in checked studies, under half of the deficit traces to unresolved V genes, and the cause of the others is not known. This sample holds 80,000 to 95,000 clones; approximately 82% were observed only once. Under 10% of the sample belongs to the ten largest clones. The sequencing used PBMCs, collected around atezolizumab (anti-PD-L1) treatment. These receptors came from a man aged 65-85 years with urothelial cancer.

This chain joins TRBV7-2 and TRBJ1-3, with TRBD1 matching over 9 bases. V lost 5 bases, J lost 1 base, and 6 bases stayed unmatched. This CDR3 is built from 16 residues. The V gene's germline CDR1 is SGHTA and CDR2 FQGNSA. The CDR3 sequence: CASSQGTGLSGNTIYF. Here the CDR3 DNA reads TGTGCCAGCAGCCAAGGGACAGGGCTTTCTGGAAACACCATATATTTT.

This clone was seen a single time. This chain joins TRBV10-3 and TRBJ1-2, with D perhaps matching TRBD1 (5 bases). This CDR3 comprises 13 residues. The V end was cut by 10 bases, the J end by 4 bases, with 16 bases between. Germline CDR1 is ENHRY and CDR2 is SYGVKD. CDR3: CATAGSKAYGYTF. Written as DNA, the CDR3 is TGTGCCACCGCAGGGTCGAAGGCCTATGGCTACACCTTC.

The chain joins TRBV5-5 to TRBJ2-3, with D unresolved. Germline V CDR1 and CDR2: SGHKS, YYEKEE (reference sequence). This CDR3 is built from 14 residues. Between the trimmed V and J ends, which lost 0 bases and 5 bases, there was a span of 10 bases. CDR3 DNA: TGTGCCAGCAGCTTGGGCTTGAGGCAAGATACGCAGTATTTT. Encoded protein: CASSLGLRQDTQYF. Supplemented by reference TRBV5-5 and TRBJ2-3, the full variable domain reads DAGVTQSPTHLIKTRGQQVTLRCSPISGHKSVSWYQQVLGQGPQFIFQYYEKEERGRGNFPDRFSARQFPNYSSELNVNALLLGDSALYLCASSLGLRQDTQYFGPGTRLTVL.

This clone came up a few times. The chain joins TRBV7-3 to TRBJ1-2, with 9 bases aligning to TRBD1. The V segment lost 6 bases and the J segment 5 bases; nucleotides outside the gene matches: 4. The germline gives CDR1 SGHTA, CDR2 FQGTGA. CDR3 length: 13 amino acids. Here the CDR3 DNA reads TGTGCCAGCAGTCCGGGACAGGGTTATGGCTACACCTTC. The encoded protein is CASSPGQGYGYTF.

V is TRBV5-4 and J is TRBJ1-1; D possibly corresponds to TRBD1 (5 bases). Trimming took off 4 bases at V and 6 bases at J, with 16 bases between the two ends. Looked up from germline, CDR1 is SGHNT and CDR2 is YYREEE (reference sequence). The CDR3 length is 14 residues. The CDR3 bases are TGTGCCAGCAGCCAAACGGGGGAGGGCGCTGAAGCTTTCTTT. It specifies CASSQTGEGAEAFF.

This rearrangement joins TRBV18 to TRBJ2-1; D is perhaps TRBD1 (5 bases). Germline assignment: CDR1 KGHSH and CDR2 LQKENI. V shed 2 bases and J shed 4 bases, with 15 bases lying between them. CDR3 length equals 16 residues. The CDR3 DNA reads TGTGCCAGCTCACCAAACGTCAGGGCTGCGTACAATGAGCAGTTCTTC. It translates to CASSPNVRAAYNEQFF.

CDR3 coding DNA: TGTGCCAGCAGCTTAGCCCCCGGTAAGAATGAGCAGTTCTTC. As protein: CASSLAPGKNEQFF. The chain joins TRBV7-6 to TRBJ2-1; no clear D. The CDR3 consists of 14 residues. Germline V lookup: CDR1 SGHVS, CDR2 FNYEAQ. Trimming shortened V by 0 bases and J by 7 bases, and 10 bases separated the two germline ends.

This clone has just one count. The chain has TRBV30 and TRBJ2-2; possible D gene TRBD2, 5 bases. The CDR3 has 16 residues. Trimming stripped 2 bases from V and 0 bases from J, with 13 bases between. Looked up from germline, CDR1 is GTSNPN and CDR2 is SVGIG (reference sequence). CDR3 in amino acids: CAWSPERGSNTGELFF. DNA of the CDR3: TGTGCCTGGAGTCCTGAGAGAGGGTCGAACACCGGGGAGCTGTTTTTT. The variable domain in full, completed from reference TRBV30 and TRBJ2-2, reads SQTIHQWPATLVQPVGSPLSLECTVEGTSNPNLYWYRQAAGRGLQLLFYSVGIGQISSEVPQNLSASRPQDRQFILSSKKLLLSDSGFYLCAWSPERGSNTGELFFGEGSRLTVL.

The V and J genes are TRBV5-1 and TRBJ1-1; 7 nucleotides agree with TRBD1. CDR1 is SGHRS, CDR2 YFSETQ, per germline. With 0 bases clipped from V and 4 bases from J, the junction kept 3 bases outside the gene matches. This CDR3 has 14 amino acids. CDR3 coding DNA: TGCGCCAGCAGCTTGGGGGCAGGGGGCACTGAAGCTTTCTTT. It translates to CASSLGAGGTEAFF.

The chain recombines TRBV19 with TRBJ2-1, with 8 bases identical to TRBD1. CDR3 size: 16 residues. Germline values: CDR1 LNHDA, CDR2 SQIVND (reference sequence). Germline trimming cut 4 bases from V and 8 bases from J; bases unmatched to any gene: 13. This CDR3 is CASSRRPGQDLDEQFF. The CDR3 DNA follows: TGTGCCAGTAGTAGGAGACCGGGACAGGATCTGGATGAGCAGTTCTTC. Variable domain in full (rest from reference TRBV19 and TRBJ2-1): DGGITQSPKYLFRKEGQNVTLSCEQNLNHDAMYWYRQDPGQGLRLIYYSQIVNDFQKGDIAEGYSVSREKKESFPLTVTSAQKNPTAFYLCASSRRPGQDLDEQFFGPGTRLTVL.

The J gene is TRBJ1-1, the V gene TRBV6-5; D perhaps matches TRBD1 (6 bases). The CDR3 has 14 amino acids. Between the trimmed V and J ends, which lost 6 bases and 5 bases, there was a span of 16 bases. CDR1 MNHEY and CDR2 SVGAGI come from the germline V gene. This chain's CDR3 is CASSSIRGGTEAFF. The CDR3 DNA reads as TGTGCCAGCAGCTCGATCAGGGGTGGAACTGAAGCTTTCTTT.

This chain uses TRBV11-2 with TRBJ2-4, with a possible D match to TRBD2 (5 bases). Trimming took 0 bases from V and 1 from J, leaving 16 bases between them. This CDR3 comprises 18 residues. CDR1 SGHAT and CDR2 FQNNGV come from the germline V gene. The CDR3 reads CASSLDRGTGAAKNIQYF. CDR3 bases: TGTGCCAGCAGCTTAGATCGGGGTACCGGAGCGGCCAAAAACATTCAGTACTTC. Full variable domain (outside the CDR3, taken from reference TRBV11-2 and TRBJ2-4): EAGVAQSPRYKIIEKRQSVAFWCNPISGHATLYWYQQILGQGPKLLIQFQNNGVVDDSQLPKDRFSAERLKGVDSTLKIQPAKLEDSAVYLCASSLDRGTGAAKNIQYFGAGTRLSVL.

In this sample, this clone turned up once. The chain employs TRBV5-8 and TRBJ2-3; 11 bases agree with TRBD2. This CDR3 has 15 residues. V lost 6 bases to trimming and J lost 5 bases; unmatched junction nucleotides: 8. Looked up from germline, CDR1 is SGHTS and CDR2 is YDEGEE. The CDR3 protein is CASNLLAGAGDTQYF. CDR3 DNA: TGTGCCAGCAACCTACTAGCGGGAGCGGGAGATACGCAGTATTTT. Combining the CDR3 with reference TRBV5-8 and TRBJ2-3 gives the whole variable domain EAGVTQSPTHLIKTRGQQATLRCSPISGHTSVYWYQQALGLGLQFLLWYDEGEERNRGNFPPRFSGRQFPNYSSELNVNALELEDSALYLCASNLLAGAGDTQYFGPGTRLTVL.

The chain links TRBV5-1 to TRBJ1-5, with a tentative D call TRBD1 (6 bases). Trimming left V 4 bases short and J 3 bases short, with 11 bases between. Germline V gives CDR1 SGHRS, CDR2 YFSETQ. The CDR3 consists of 14 residues. This CDR3 is CASSVGQPNQPQHF. The CDR3 DNA sequence: TGCGCCAGCAGCGTTGGACAGCCCAATCAGCCCCAGCATTTT.

The V and J genes are TRBV7-6 and TRBJ2-1, with D tentatively TRBD1 (5 bases). V shed 5 bases and J shed 5 bases, with 16 bases lying between them. The CDR3 runs to 15 residues. Germline V gene lookup returns CDR1 SGHVS and CDR2 FNYEAQ. The CDR3 sequence: CASSPSPGYHNEQFF. CDR3 DNA: TGTGCCAGCAGCCCCAGCCCAGGGTATCACAATGAGCAGTTCTTC. The entire variable domain, with the rest obtained from reference TRBV7-6 and TRBJ2-1, is as follows: GAGVSQSPRYKVTKRGQDVALRCDPISGHVSLYWYRQALGQGPEFLTYFNYEAQQDKSGLPNDRFSAERPEGSISTLTIQRTEQRDSAMYRCASSPSPGYHNEQFFGPGTRLTVL.